Listed here is a single T cell receptor beta chain. Its cognate antigen is unknown. Several immunoSEQ plates received, in even portions, the genomic DNA of each subset. Authors' analysis steps: ImmunoSEQ junction-only sequences lacked quality scores, so their filtering differed. Produced via immunoSEQ multiplex PCR; TCRdb's table is partial and in-frame only. The V and J calls and clone size come from that table; D and trimming were worked out from the DNA. In the table there are a few hundred thousand clones, around 97% of which are singletons. The data belong to a study of shared clonotypes between healthy human individuals. Study details: CD4 naive and CD4 memory each took three plates per donor, while CD8 naive took two and CD8 memory one. General study findings and limits: Generation probabilities of non-shared clonotypes were lower (relative to those shared by all four donors).

Germline CDR1 MNHEY, CDR2 SVGAGI. The CDR3 has 15 amino acids. Trimming pared 6 bases from V and 4 bases from J, leaving 18 bases between. This clonotype was sampled from a woman in her thirties in good health. The sample was naive CD4+ T cells sorted from blood. Subset in this sample: CD45RA+ positively selected. The V and J genes are TRBV6-5 and TRBJ1-2; a possible D gene is TRBD1 (6 bases). The chain's CDR3 is CASRTYPGHFYGYTF. CDR3 DNA: TGTGCCAGCAGGACCTATCCGGGACATTTCTATGGCTACACCTTC.